These 14 T cell receptor beta chains share one sample of origin, sequenced in a study of T cells in Graves' hyperthyroidism and ophthalmopathy. What was amplified from RNA transcripts were TCR beta CDR3 regions. RT-PCR in the first round (using the HTBI primer set) targeted the TCR CDR3. TCRdb fed the multiplex PCR reads into MiXCR, producing one record per CDR3 protein. The sample holds roughly 380,000 distinct CDR3 sequences, around 18% seen once. Material for sequencing was blood. These receptors were taken from a woman aged 40 to 50 with Graves' ophthalmopathy.

This clonotype has a count of ten or more. The chain combines TRBV6-5 with TRBJ2-7; D unresolved. Germline CDR1 and CDR2: MNHEY and SVGAGI. Trimming cost V 6 bases and J 5 bases, with 20 bases left between them. The CDR3 is 15 amino acids. The CDR3 is CASSPGTFSSHEQYF. The CDR3 DNA follows: TGTGCCAGCAGCCCCGGCACATTCTCGAGCCACGAGCAGTACTTC.

This clonotype was picked up many times. The CDR3 reads CASSPRGLGRDGRETQYF. CDR3 nucleotides: TGTGCCAGCAGTCCCCGCGGGTTGGGGAGGGACGGTCGGGAGACCCAGTACTTC. This sequence joins TRBV28 and TRBJ2-5; 7 nucleotides line up with TRBD2. V gave up 5 bases and J gave up 5 bases; unmatched junction bases: 20. This CDR3 comprises 18 residues. Germline lookup yields CDR1 MDHEN and CDR2 SYDVKM.

This clonotype was observed many times. The chain is built from TRBV12-3 or TRBV12-4 and TRBJ1-1, with TRBD1 matching over 10 bases. This CDR3 has 15 amino acids. J was trimmed by 1 base and V by 6 bases; bases with no gene match: 5. The CDR3 DNA follows: TGTGCCAGCAGAGACAGACAGGGGGCGAACACTGAAGCTTTCTTT. Its translation: CASRDRQGANTEAFF.

This clonotype was seen repeatedly, ten times or more. V and J are TRBV2 and TRBJ2-2; TRBD2 agrees at 13 bases. J gave up 4 bases and V 5 bases, and 4 bases lay outside the gene matches. This CDR3 spans 16 amino acids. CDR1 and CDR2 (germline): SNHLY, FYNNEI. CDR3 region: CASSPTSGRVTGELFF. The CDR3 DNA follows: TGTGCCAGCAGTCCTACTAGCGGGAGGGTCACCGGGGAGCTGTTTTTT.

The chain uses TRBV18 and TRBJ2-2; D perhaps matches TRBD2 (5 bases). The CDR3 runs 15 residues. CDR1 is KGHSH and CDR2 is LQKENI in the germline V gene. V was trimmed by 1 base and J by 5 bases, leaving 11 bases between them. The CDR3 coding sequence is TGTGCCAGCTCACCACTCGCGCGGGCGACCGGGGAGCTGTTTTTT. Encoded protein: CASSPLARATGELFF.

This rearrangement joins TRBV2 to TRBJ1-2, with D tentatively TRBD1 (6 bases). The ends were cut back, 7 bases at V and 9 bases at J, with 24 bases in the middle. CDR3 size: 15 residues. CDR1 SNHLY and CDR2 FYNNEI come from the germline V gene. In DNA form, the CDR3 reads TGTGCCAGCACCACCCGACGGGACACCTCTGCGAGCTACACCTTC. It encodes CASTTRRDTSASYTF.

There are many counts of this clonotype. This sequence joins TRBV15 and TRBJ2-7; TRBD1 aligns across 8 bases. Germline trimming cut 0 bases from V and 2 bases from J; bases unmatched to any gene: 9. This CDR3 is 17 amino acids long. CDR1 is LNHNV and CDR2 is YYDKDF in the germline V gene (reference sequence). The CDR3 coding sequence is TGTGCCACCAGCAGAGATAAAAAGCCGGACAGGGCCTACGAGCAGTACTTC. This gives the protein CATSRDKKPDRAYEQYF.

V gene TRBV20-1 combines with J gene TRBJ2-5; TRBD1 agrees at 10 bases. The CDR3 has 12 residues. In germline, CDR1 is DFQATT, CDR2 SNEGSKA (reference sequence). V gave up 6 bases and J gave up 5 bases; unmatched junction bases: 3. CDR3 sequence reads: CSAGQGHETQYF. DNA for the CDR3: TGCAGTGCGGGACAGGGGCACGAGACCCAGTACTTC.

The V and J genes are TRBV4-1 and TRBJ1-1; D possibly corresponds to TRBD1 (6 bases). There are 16 residues in the CDR3. Per the germline V gene, CDR1 is MGHRA and CDR2 is YSYEKL. Trimming shortened V by 3 bases and J by 0 bases, and 14 bases separated the two germline ends. This chain's CDR3 is CASSHGGRGMNTEAFF. The CDR3 DNA reads as TGCGCCAGCAGCCACGGGGGGAGGGGGATGAACACTGAAGCTTTCTTT.

This clonotype was counted many times. This chain connects TRBV20-1 to TRBJ1-2; TRBD1 matches at 7 bases. Trimming at V came to 0 bases and at J to 2 bases, leaving 6 bases not matched to a gene. The CDR3 totals 15 residues. Germline CDR1 is DFQATT and CDR2 is SNEGSKA (reference sequence). This CDR3 reads CSARDYDRANYGYTF. The CDR3 DNA follows: TGCAGTGCTAGAGATTATGACAGGGCAAACTATGGCTACACCTTC.

The chain couples TRBV11-3 to TRBJ2-2, with TRBD2 identical over 12 bases. CDR1 and CDR2 (germline): SGHNT, YENEEA. The CDR3 runs to 19 residues. The trim removed 5 bases at V and 1 base at J, leaving 11 bases unmatched. The CDR3 is CASSQRLAGVRMNTGELFF. CDR3 bases: TGTGCCAGCAGCCAAAGACTAGCGGGAGTTCGAATGAACACCGGGGAGCTGTTTTTT.

The J gene is TRBJ2-7, the V gene TRBV6-1, with D possibly matching TRBD2 (6 bases). Germline V gives CDR1 MNHNS, CDR2 SASEGT. The CDR3 sequence is 16 residues long. The ends were cut back, 0 bases at V and 4 bases at J, with 16 bases in the middle. CDR3 in DNA: TGTGCCAGCAGTGAAGCGCTTCCGGACTATCTTTACGAGCAGTACTTC. Its translation: CASSEALPDYLYEQYF.

Many counts were recorded for this clonotype. V gene TRBV7-9 combines with J gene TRBJ2-7; TRBD2 might be the D (6 bases). V was clipped by 2 bases and J by 2 bases, with 13 bases between them. The germline V gene encodes CDR1 SEHNR and CDR2 FQNEAQ (reference sequence). This CDR3 is 15 amino acids long. The CDR3 protein is CASSLTEGRPYEQYF. The CDR3 nucleotides are TGTGCCAGCAGCTTAACGGAGGGCCGACCCTACGAGCAGTACTTC.

This chain uses TRBV18 with TRBJ1-2, with 7 positions matching TRBD1. Germline-derived CDR1 and CDR2 are KGHSH and LQKENI. The CDR3 loop spans 19 amino acids. J lost 0 bases, V lost 6 bases, and 19 bases had no gene match. CDR3 loop: CASSSLYRDTGAPNYGYTF. CDR3 nucleotide sequence: TGTGCCAGCTCCTCGCTTTACAGGGATACAGGGGCACCTAACTATGGCTACACCTTC.